This TCR beta chain appears in the sequencing data of a study of blood T cell repertoires in COVID-19. Study as a whole: T cells, B-cell-depleted T cells, or PBMCs supplied cDNA or gDNA.

The protocol was immunoSEQ multiplex PCR, while the TCRdb copy is restricted to in-frame clones and leaves out a portion. The sample includes some 360,000 clones, about 88% of them seen just once. Enrolled through a virtual design, the participants were between roughly 18 and 90 years of age and came from 24 US areas. Participants reported their clinical history, and cohort assignment relied on those reports. A case of COVID-19 had been met by exposed participants within 2 weeks before study entry. Input material: PBMCs or T cells enriched from blood (not recorded which). The receptor was derived from a woman aged 25 to 45 who had been exposed to COVID-19.

CDR3 sequence reads: CASSIGGGGEQFF. CDR3 sequence (DNA): TGTGCCAGTAGTATAGGGGGCGGTGGTGAGCAGTTCTTC. The chain recombines TRBV19 with TRBJ2-1; perhaps TRBD1 as D (5 bases). This CDR3 region has 13 residues. With 1 base removed from V and 9 bases from J, the gap between germline ends came to 10 bases. From germline, CDR1 is LNHDA and CDR2 SQIVND (reference sequence). Full variable domain (missing parts from reference TRBV19 and TRBJ2-1): DGGITQSPKYLFRKEGQNVTLSCEQNLNHDAMYWYRQDPGQGLRLIYYSQIVNDFQKGDIAEGYSVSREKKESFPLTVTSAQKNPTAFYLCASSIGGGGEQFFGPGTRLTVL.